One and the same sample provided the 15 T cell receptor beta chains below, sequenced in a study of naive and memory T cell subsets. Blood and skin TCR RNA was reverse transcribed with alpha and beta constant primers. TCRdb fed the UMI-ligation and nested PCR reads into MiXCR, producing one record per CDR3 protein. The sample yields 18,000 or so distinct CDR3 sequences, roughly 9% seen once. Sample treatment: skin biopsy from PPD injection site in Mantoux-positive individual. Unsorted total RNA, roughly 1 to 1000 ng, was DNase treated before reverse transcription. The sequencing used skin, collected from a tuberculin skin test site. The receptors here all came from an adult in good health.

By frequency in the sample, this clonotype is medium-sized (0.01 to 0.1%). The chain joins TRBV18 to TRBJ2-1; 12 positions agree with TRBD2. The V gene's germline CDR1 is KGHSH and CDR2 LQKENI. V was clipped by 6 bases and J by 5 bases; unmatched bases: 2. The CDR3 extends over 14 amino acids. In DNA form, the CDR3 reads TGTGCCAGCTCCCTAGCGGGAGGGGACAATGAGCAGTTCTTC. Protein sequence: CASSLAGGDNEQFF.

The rearrangement links TRBV10-3 to TRBJ1-5; weak D call: TRBD1 (5 bases). In germline, CDR1 is ENHRY, CDR2 SYGVKD. V dropped 5 bases and J dropped 1 base, with 12 bases sitting between them. The CDR3 covers 15 residues. The CDR3 loop reads CAISPGLESNQPQHF. In nucleotides, the CDR3 is TGTGCCATCAGTCCGGGACTCGAGAGCAATCAGCCCCAGCATTTT.

This clonotype showed up many times. J is TRBJ2-5 and V is TRBV11-3; 7 positions match TRBD1. Germline V gives CDR1 SGHNT, CDR2 YENEEA. This CDR3 comprises 15 residues. The V and J ends lost 0 bases and 5 bases, in that order; junction bases with no gene match: 6. For the CDR3, the DNA is TGTGCCAGCAGCTTAGACGGACAGGAGGCCGAGACCCAGTACTTC. Its protein is CASSLDGQEAETQYF.

This clonotype came up many times. V is TRBV5-1 and J is TRBJ2-1, with 10 nucleotides matching TRBD2. The CDR3 loop spans 14 amino acids. The J segment lost 9 bases and the V segment lost 2 bases, leaving 5 bases of the junction unmatched. The germline V gene has CDR1 SGHRS and CDR2 YFSETQ. The CDR3 protein is CASSLAGGLSEQFF. The CDR3 DNA reads as TGCGCCAGCAGCTTAGCGGGAGGGTTAAGTGAGCAGTTCTTC.

By sample fraction, this clonotype is medium-sized. V is TRBV6-2 or TRBV6-3 and J is TRBJ2-3, with 9 bases aligning to TRBD2. Germline V gives CDR1 MNHEY, CDR2 SVGEGT. CDR3 size: 18 residues. V was clipped by 2 bases and J by 5 bases; unmatched bases: 14. The CDR3 DNA follows: TGTGCCAGCAGTTACGAGCTCGTTGTTCTAGCGGGGAGAGATACGCAGTATTTT. It is translated as CASSYELVVLAGRDTQYF.

A note on this clonotype: One base away lies a much larger clone, so this may be a sequencing read error. This chain links TRBV29-1 with TRBJ2-3; 7 bases fit TRBD1. CDR1 and CDR2 (germline): SQVTM, ANQGSEA. The CDR3 contains 13 residues. The CDR3 spells CSVQEGAEDTQYF. The CDR3 bases are TGCAGCGTTCAAGAGGGGGCAGAAGATACGCAGTATTTT.

This clonotype was counted between two and nine times. One end of the junction is discordant with germline, which a read error may explain. This chain connects TRBV4-1 to TRBJ2-3; unclear D gene. The CDR3 is made up of 13 amino acids. Germline CDR1 MGHRA, CDR2 YSYEKL. The CDR3 DNA reads TGCGCCAGCAGCCAATTCGTCGGCGAGTTGGTTGGTTTT. Protein: CASSQFVGELVGF.

The CDR3 DNA follows: TGTGCCAGCTCACCGTCTCCGGGACAGGGGCAAGAGACCCAGTACTTC. Translation gives CASSPSPGQGQETQYF. The chain links TRBV18 to TRBJ2-5; 10 bases line up with TRBD1. The CDR3 spans 16 residues. The V gene's germline CDR1 is KGHSH and CDR2 LQKENI. The ends lost 3 bases at V and 2 bases at J; junction bases unmatched: 6.

This clonotype was seen repeatedly, ten times or more. This rearrangement joins TRBV2 to TRBJ1-3; no clear D. V lost 1 base, J lost 7 bases, and 5 bases lay in between. The CDR3 loop spans 12 amino acids. The germline CDR1 and CDR2 sequences are SNHLY and FYNNEI. DNA for the CDR3: TGTGCCAGCAGTGAAGAGGCGAACACCATATATTTT. As protein: CASSEEANTIYF. The full variable domain, rest sourced from reference TRBV2 and TRBJ1-3, is EPEVTQTPSHQVTQMGQEVILRCVPISNHLYFYWYRQILGQKVEFLVSFYNNEISEKSEIFDDQFSVERPDGSNFTLKIRSTKLEDSAMYFCASSEEANTIYFGEGSWLTVV.

In this sample, this clonotype turned up a few times. The J gene is TRBJ2-7, the V gene TRBV28, with 9 bases that match TRBD2. Germline trimming cut 7 bases from V and 2 bases from J; bases unmatched to any gene: 6. The CDR3 has 14 amino acids. CDR1 and CDR2 from the germline V gene are MDHEN and SYDVKM. In DNA, the CDR3 is TGTGCCAGCATAGGACTAGCGCCTACCTACGAGCAGTACTTC. Protein product: CASIGLAPTYEQYF.

There are many counts of this clonotype. The chain combines TRBV7-2 with TRBJ2-3, with D hard to call. The CDR3 runs 13 residues. Germline V lookup: CDR1 SGHTA, CDR2 FQGNSA. Trimming took off 5 bases at V and 6 bases at J, with 12 bases between the two ends. The CDR3: CASSQKYSDTQYF. The CDR3 DNA sequence: TGTGCCAGCAGCCAAAAGTACTCTGATACGCAGTATTTT.

This chain links TRBV5-1 with TRBJ2-5, with a possible D match to TRBD1 (6 bases). The germline V gene has CDR1 SGHRS and CDR2 YFSETQ. The CDR3 loop spans 14 amino acids. Deletions cut 3 bases from V and 2 bases from J, with 11 bases between. CDR3 amino acids: CASSSDRTQETQYF. For the CDR3, the DNA is TGCGCCAGCAGCTCAGACAGGACTCAAGAGACCCAGTACTTC.

The chain is built from TRBV19 and TRBJ1-5; D gene unclear. This CDR3 is built from 13 residues. Germline loops: CDR1 LNHDA, CDR2 SQIVND (reference sequence). Trimming took 0 bases from V and 5 from J, leaving 5 bases between them. The CDR3 sequence is CASSIDIDQPQHF. The CDR3 nucleotides read TGTGCCAGTAGTATAGACATCGATCAGCCCCAGCATTTT.

This clonotype was detected only a few times. This chain links TRBV5-1 with TRBJ2-5; D is perhaps TRBD2 (6 bases). This CDR3 region has 14 residues. CDR1 and CDR2 from the germline V gene are SGHRS and YFSETQ. V was shortened by 1 base and J by 3 bases, with 10 bases between the two germline ends. DNA for the CDR3: TGCGCCAGCAGCTTGCCGGGGAGGAAAGAGACCCAGTACTTC. Protein: CASSLPGRKETQYF.

The chain is built from TRBV5-1 and TRBJ2-3; no reliable D call. Germline V gene sequence: CDR1 SGHRS, CDR2 YFSETQ. This CDR3 is built from 12 residues. V was cut by 4 bases and J by 6 bases, with 9 bases left in between. CDR3 in DNA: TGCGCCAGCAGCCGAAATTCGGATACGCAGTATTTT. Amino acids: CASSRNSDTQYF.